Listed here are 13 T cell receptor beta chains from one sample, sequenced in a study of cytomegalovirus exposure and HLA in healthy donors. 13 Jbeta primers and 60 Vbeta primers were used for the PCR. Data came from immunoSEQ multiplex PCR; TCRdb stores just in-frame clones and leaves some out. The table lists 180,000 or so clones, roughly 79% of them singletons, with over 11% in the top ten. The specimen was PBMCs. These TCRs come from a man between 50 and 59 years old in good health and CMV-seropositive.

V and J are TRBV12-5 and TRBJ1-2; 9 nucleotides agree with TRBD1. V dropped 5 bases and J dropped 5; count of bases not matched to a gene: 3. This CDR3 is built from 13 residues. Germline CDR1 LGHNT, CDR2 FRNRAP. The CDR3 DNA follows: TGTGCTAGTGGTCCGGACAGGGGATATGGCTACACCTTC. The encoded protein is CASGPDRGYGYTF.

In this sample, this clone turned up once. V usage is TRBV15 and J usage is TRBJ2-7; weak D call: TRBD1 (6 bases). The V and J ends lost 0 bases and 3 bases respectively, with 9 bases between them. Germline V gene sequence: CDR1 LNHNV, CDR2 YYDKDF (reference sequence). The CDR3 is made up of 14 amino acids. In DNA form, the CDR3 reads TGTGCCACCAGCAGAGACGAAGGGGGCTACGAGCAGTACGTC. Protein: CATSRDEGGYEQYV.

This clone appeared once. The J gene is TRBJ1-1, the V gene TRBV5-1; D is possibly TRBD1 (6 bases). The CDR3 has 17 amino acids. CDR1 is SGHRS and CDR2 is YFSETQ in the germline V gene. V was shortened by 4 bases and J by 3 bases, with 22 bases between the two germline ends. CDR3 nucleotides: TGCGCCAGCAGCCCTCTACAGGGAACCACAGGAGACACTGAAGCTTTCTTT. This translates into CASSPLQGTTGDTEAFF.

V usage is TRBV15 and J usage is TRBJ1-2; weak D call: TRBD1 (6 bases). The CDR3 spans 14 residues. V lost 2 bases, J lost 1 base, and 8 bases lay in between. Germline CDR1 is LNHNV and CDR2 is YYDKDF (reference sequence). CDR3 DNA sequence: TGTGCCACCAGCAGACAGGGGCTTAACTATGGCTACACCTTC. Protein product: CATSRQGLNYGYTF.

This rearrangement joins TRBV4-3 to TRBJ2-3; no definite D call. Trimming shortened V by 0 bases and J by 1 base, and 14 bases separated the two germline ends. Germline CDR1 is LGHNA and CDR2 is YSLEER. This CDR3 has 17 amino acids. CDR3 coding DNA: TGCGCCAGCAGCCAAGATTTAGTCGGTATAGGCACAGATACGCAGTATTTT. Translated, it gives CASSQDLVGIGTDTQYF.

The V call is TRBV7-9, the J call TRBJ1-1; no firm D call. This CDR3 contains 12 residues. Germline CDR1 SEHNR, CDR2 FQNEAQ (reference sequence). Trimming removed 3 bases from V and 9 bases from J, with 11 bases in between. The CDR3 reads CASSLVVEQAFF. For the CDR3, the DNA is TGTGCCAGCAGCTTGGTGGTCGAGCAAGCTTTCTTT.

In regard to this clone: At the DNA level, this CDR3 is encoded by other sequences in the same sample as well. V is TRBV15 and J is TRBJ1-6; D is unclear. Germline CDR1 is LNHNV and CDR2 is YYDKDF (reference sequence). The CDR3 has 16 residues. V dropped 5 bases and J dropped 0 bases, with 11 bases sitting between them. CDR3 in DNA: TGTGCCACCAGCCCCCTCGCGAGCTCCTATAATTCACCCCTCCACTTT. This encodes CATSPLASSYNSPLHF.

The chain is built from TRBV27 and TRBJ1-2; D remains unclear. The CDR3 runs 12 residues. V was cut by 3 bases and J by 4 bases, with 6 bases left in between. Germline V gene sequence: CDR1 MNHEY, CDR2 SMNVEV (reference sequence). The CDR3 spells CASSFGGYGYTF. CDR3 DNA sequence: TGTGCCAGCAGTTTCGGTGGCTATGGCTACACCTTC.

This clone was found a few times. V usage is TRBV2 and J usage is TRBJ1-6; 8 bases match TRBD1. V gave up 11 bases and J gave up 7 bases; unmatched junction bases: 7. The CDR3 is 13 residues long. Germline V gene data show CDR1 as SNHLY and CDR2 as FYNNEI. CDR3 DNA: TGTGCCGGGCGACAGGGGATAAATTCACCCCTCCACTTT. This encodes CAGRQGINSPLHF.

The chain combines TRBV6-5 with TRBJ1-2; D is possibly TRBD1 (5 bases). Trimming took off 4 bases at V and 7 bases at J, with 16 bases between the two ends. The CDR3 length is 14 residues. CDR1 and CDR2 from the germline V gene are MNHEY and SVGAGI. The DNA of the CDR3 is TGTGCCAGCAGTTGGGGGGGTAAATATGGTGGCTACACCTTC. This sequence encodes CASSWGGKYGGYTF.

The rearrangement uses TRBV28 and TRBJ2-2; TRBD2 aligns across 8 bases. Germline-derived CDR1 and CDR2 are MDHEN and SYDVKM. The CDR3 has 15 residues. V gave up 7 bases and J gave up 5 bases; unmatched junction bases: 9. The CDR3 sequence: CASIPGGARTGELFF. CDR3 DNA: TGTGCCAGCATCCCGGGGGGGGCAAGAACCGGGGAGCTGTTTTTT.

The J gene is TRBJ2-2, the V gene TRBV6-4; 7 positions agree with TRBD1. The V and J ends lost 6 bases and 3 bases, in that order; junction bases with no gene match: 4. The CDR3 consists of 14 residues. CDR1 and CDR2 from the germline V gene are MRHNA and SNTAGT. The CDR3 nucleotides are TGTGCCAGCAGCCTAGGGGGCCACACCGGGGAGCTGTTTTTT. Translating gives CASSLGGHTGELFF.

The V gene is TRBV5-1, the J gene TRBJ2-3; unclear D gene. The CDR3 is made up of 15 amino acids. CDR1 and CDR2 from the germline V gene are SGHRS and YFSETQ. V lost 0 bases, J lost 1 base, and 9 bases lay in between. CDR3 sequence: CASSLVSQGTDTQYF. The CDR3 nucleotides are TGCGCCAGCAGCTTGGTTAGTCAGGGCACAGATACGCAGTATTTT.